The 24 T cell receptor beta chains below were found in one sample sequenced in a study of OX40 agonist ivuxolimab in advanced cancers. Some clones are missing from TCRdb's copy, which holds only in-frame ones; the method was immunoSEQ multiplex PCR. The sample holds about 92,000 clones, about 91% seen once. Specimen: CD4+ or CD8+ T cells sorted from blood, collected in a trial of the OX40 agonist ivuxolimab. The receptors were sampled from an adult with an advanced solid tumor such as melanoma, head and neck, liver or kidney cancer.

The chain couples TRBV28 to TRBJ2-1; the D is unclear. Trimming shortened V by 5 bases and J by 7 bases, and 12 bases separated the two germline ends. The CDR3 contains 13 residues. CDR1 MDHEN and CDR2 SYDVKM come from the germline V gene. CDR3 DNA sequence: TGTGCCAGCAGTCCAACCCCCCTGAATGAGCAGTTCTTC. It yields the protein CASSPTPLNEQFF.

About this clone itself: The germline gene is not matched at one end of the junction; a read error may be the cause. The genes are TRBV7-2 and TRBJ2-1, with D possibly TRBD2 on 6 matching bases. The germline V gene encodes CDR1 SGHTA and CDR2 FQGNSA. This CDR3 region has 15 residues. The CDR3 spells CASSVAGRGGNEQFF. Written as DNA, the CDR3 is TGTGCCAGCAGCGTAGCCGGCCGGGGAGGAAATGAGCAGTTCTTC.

This chain uses TRBV7-9 with TRBJ2-1, with a tentative D call TRBD2 (5 bases). CDR1 SEHNR and CDR2 FQNEAQ come from the germline V gene (reference sequence). CDR3 length equals 16 residues. Trimming left V 5 bases short and J 0 bases short, with 14 bases between. CDR3 residues: CASSKRLGSSYNEQFF. CDR3 sequence (DNA): TGTGCCAGCAGCAAAAGGTTAGGGAGCTCCTACAATGAGCAGTTCTTC.

This chain uses TRBV18 with TRBJ2-2; TRBD1 matches 7 bases. V dropped 2 bases and J dropped 0; count of bases not matched to a gene: 6. This CDR3 contains 17 residues. Germline CDR1 reads KGHSH; CDR2 reads LQKENI. CDR3 nucleotide sequence: TGTGCCAGCTCACCAGCAACTCAGGGGGCGAACACCGGGGAGCTGTTTTTT. Its protein is CASSPATQGANTGELFF. The full variable domain, in which reference TRBV18 and TRBJ2-2 provide the parts outside the CDR3, is NAGVMQNPRHLVRRRGQEARLRCSPMKGHSHVYWYRQLPEEGLKFMVYLQKENIIDESGMPKERFSAEFPKEGPSILRIQQVVRGDSAAYFCASSPATQGANTGELFFGEGSRLTVL.

V is TRBV6-5 and J is TRBJ2-7; D gene ambiguous. V lost 8 bases, J lost 6 bases, and 17 bases lay in between. This CDR3 region has 13 residues. Germline CDR1 MNHEY, CDR2 SVGAGI. CDR3 in DNA: TGTGCCAGCGTAGGGTCGCTTCCCACCGAGCAGTACTTC. This gives the protein CASVGSLPTEQYF.

V and J are TRBV15 and TRBJ2-2, with D perhaps TRBD2 (5 bases). V was shortened by 1 base and J by 7 bases, with 10 bases between the two germline ends. CDR3 length equals 14 residues. Germline CDR1 LNHNV, CDR2 YYDKDF (reference sequence). CDR3 sequence (DNA): TGTGCCACCAGCAGAGTTATCGGAGGCGGGGAGCTGTTTTTT. The encoded protein is CATSRVIGGGELFF.

V usage is TRBV28 and J usage is TRBJ2-7; 8 bases are a match to TRBD2. CDR3 length: 15 residues. With 2 bases clipped from V and 6 bases from J, the junction kept 9 bases outside the gene matches. The germline V gene encodes CDR1 MDHEN and CDR2 SYDVKM. DNA for the CDR3: TGTGCCAGCAGTTTACCCGGACTAGCAGGACGCGAGCAGTACTTC. Protein: CASSLPGLAGREQYF.

This sequence joins TRBV6-5 and TRBJ2-3; D remains ambiguous. CDR1 is MNHEY and CDR2 is SVGAGI in the germline V gene. The V end was cut by 0 bases, the J end by 2 bases, with 9 bases between. This CDR3 is 15 amino acids long. DNA of the CDR3: TGTGCCAGCAGTTACTCGCAGCTATCCACAGATACGCAGTATTTT. Translating gives CASSYSQLSTDTQYF.

J is TRBJ2-5 and V is TRBV7-6, with D unclear. Trimming took off 5 bases at V and 3 bases at J, with 16 bases between the two ends. Looked up from germline, CDR1 is SGHVS and CDR2 is FNYEAQ. This CDR3 is 15 amino acids long. CDR3 nucleotide sequence: TGTGCCAGCAGCCCGACCCTCGGGTCGGAAGAGACCCAGTACTTC. This codes for CASSPTLGSEETQYF.

The rearrangement uses TRBV6-6 and TRBJ2-7; D is possibly TRBD1 or TRBD2 (5 bases each). The CDR3 contains 15 residues. Trimming took off 0 bases at V and 5 bases at J, with 14 bases between the two ends. CDR1 is MNHNY and CDR2 is SVGAGI in the germline V gene (reference sequence). CDR3 sequence reads: CASSYSGAGPDEQYF. CDR3 nucleotide sequence: TGTGCCAGCAGTTACTCTGGGGCGGGTCCCGACGAGCAGTACTTC.

J is TRBJ2-3 and V is TRBV2; D ambiguous. The germline V gene has CDR1 SNHLY and CDR2 FYNNEI. With 7 bases removed from V and 0 bases from J, the gap between germline ends came to 11 bases. This CDR3 has 14 residues. The CDR3: CASTGDSSTDTQYF. Here the CDR3 DNA reads TGTGCCAGCACGGGCGATTCTAGCACAGATACGCAGTATTTT.

The chain uses TRBV28 and TRBJ1-5, with 7 bases that match TRBD1. The V segment lost 6 bases and the J segment 0 bases; nucleotides outside the gene matches: 11. This CDR3 has 17 residues. Germline CDR1 is MDHEN and CDR2 is SYDVKM. The chain's CDR3 is CASSKPGDSYSNQPQHF. CDR3 in DNA: TGTGCCAGCAGCAAACCGGGGGACAGTTATAGCAATCAGCCCCAGCATTTT.

This rearrangement joins TRBV2 to TRBJ2-7; 16 nucleotides agree with TRBD2. V lost 5 bases, J lost 5 bases, and 9 bases stayed unmatched. The germline CDR1 and CDR2 sequences are SNHLY and FYNNEI. The length of the CDR3 is 17 residues. Here the CDR3 DNA reads TGTGCCAGCAGTATAGGGACTAGCGGGAGGGCTACCCACGAGCAGTACTTC. As protein: CASSIGTSGRATHEQYF.

The chain has TRBV7-6 and TRBJ2-5, with D perhaps assigned TRBD1 or TRBD2 (5 bases each). From germline, CDR1 is SGHVS and CDR2 FNYEAQ. This CDR3 region has 16 residues. V was cut by 0 bases and J by 1 base, with 12 bases left in between. This chain's CDR3 is CASSLAGTPSQETQYF. The CDR3 DNA follows: TGTGCCAGCAGCTTAGCCGGGACGCCGTCCCAAGAGACCCAGTACTTC.

This clone came up once. This sequence joins TRBV2 and TRBJ2-1; 8 nucleotides match TRBD1. Trimming removed 6 bases from V and 0 bases from J; junction bases left unmatched: 1. The CDR3 totals 14 residues. In germline, CDR1 is SNHLY, CDR2 FYNNEI. CDR3 coding DNA: TGTGCCAGCAGCGGGACAGGCTCCTACAATGAGCAGTTCTTC. Protein sequence: CASSGTGSYNEQFF.

The chain has TRBV27 and TRBJ2-2; 9 nucleotides agree with TRBD1. The CDR3 covers 17 residues. Germline CDR1 MNHEY, CDR2 SMNVEV (reference sequence). The trim removed 4 bases at V and 1 base at J, leaving 7 bases unmatched. This CDR3 reads CASSSTLGQGNTGELFF. The CDR3 coding sequence is TGTGCCAGCAGTTCCACCCTGGGACAGGGGAACACCGGGGAGCTGTTTTTT.

CDR3 DNA: TGTGCCAGCAGCAGAGAGGGGACGTGGGGGGGAGAGACCCAGTACTTC. This translates into CASSREGTWGGETQYF. This chain joins TRBV7-2 and TRBJ2-5, with 7 positions matching TRBD2. The CDR3 contains 16 residues. Losses at the gene ends were 5 bases for V and 4 bases for J; bases not matched to a gene: 13. CDR1 and CDR2 (germline): SGHTA, FQGNSA.

The rearrangement joins TRBV5-1 to TRBJ2-4; D perhaps matches TRBD1 (5 bases). The V end was cut by 0 bases, the J end by 0 bases, with 13 bases between. The CDR3 runs to 17 residues. CDR1 and CDR2 from the germline V gene are SGHRS and YFSETQ. The CDR3 reads CASSLEPQGRAKNIQYF. CDR3 sequence (DNA): TGCGCCAGCAGCTTGGAGCCCCAGGGAAGAGCCAAAAACATTCAGTACTTC.

This chain uses TRBV5-5 with TRBJ2-1; perhaps D is TRBD1 or TRBD2 (5 bases each). This CDR3 is 15 amino acids long. In germline, CDR1 is SGHKS, CDR2 YYEKEE (reference sequence). Deletions cut 1 base from V and 2 bases from J, with 10 bases between. The CDR3 DNA is TGTGCCAGCAGCTTGAACCGGGACCCCTACAATGAGCAGTTCTTC. This translates into CASSLNRDPYNEQFF.

The J gene is TRBJ2-7, the V gene TRBV5-4; 9 positions match TRBD1. Germline-derived CDR1 and CDR2 are SGHNT and YYREEE (reference sequence). The trim removed 3 bases at V and 3 bases at J, leaving 13 bases unmatched. CDR3 size: 17 residues. As DNA, the CDR3 is TGTGCCAGCAGCTCTTCCCCTCCGGGACAGGGAATCTACGAGCAGTACTTC. This gives the protein CASSSSPPGQGIYEQYF.

This chain uses TRBV28 with TRBJ2-1; maybe TRBD2 (6 bases). The CDR3 spans 14 residues. V lost 7 bases, J lost 4 bases, and 14 bases lay in between. Germline values: CDR1 MDHEN, CDR2 SYDVKM. CDR3: CASNPGTPYNEQFF. As DNA, the CDR3 is TGTGCCAGCAACCCCGGGACTCCTTACAATGAGCAGTTCTTC.

V gene TRBV6-1 combines with J gene TRBJ1-1; D unresolved. The CDR3 is made up of 13 amino acids. Per germline, CDR1 MNHNS and CDR2 SASEGT. Trimming shortened V by 6 bases and J by 2 bases, and 10 bases separated the two germline ends. The CDR3 loop is CASRTEGNTEAFF. Written as DNA, the CDR3 is TGTGCCAGCAGAACGGAGGGAAACACTGAAGCTTTCTTT.

This chain connects TRBV6-4 to TRBJ2-3, with TRBD2 identical over 13 bases. The germline V gene encodes CDR1 MRHNA and CDR2 SNTAGT. V was pared by 7 bases and J by 7 bases, with 8 bases of the junction left unmatched. The CDR3 consists of 15 residues. CDR3 bases: TGTGCCAGCACCTACGGACTAGCGGGGGACAATACGCAGTATTTT. Protein sequence: CASTYGLAGDNTQYF.

The gene calls are TRBV7-2 and TRBJ1-5; TRBD1 aligns across 8 bases. There are 18 residues in the CDR3. The germline CDR1 and CDR2 sequences are SGHTA and FQGNSA. The V and J ends lost 2 bases and 0 bases, in that order; junction bases with no gene match: 9. CDR3 residues: CASSLRTGPEYSNQPQHF. CDR3 DNA: TGTGCCAGCAGCTTAAGGACAGGGCCCGAATATAGCAATCAGCCCCAGCATTTT.